This T cell receptor beta chain was recorded in a study of human T cells and chemical hapten exposure. Study context: Patients received weekly diphenylcyclopropenone doses to the scalp throughout the approximately 25-week study. Points from the study as a whole: Following DPC sensitization, TCRs present above 1 in 1000 frequency showed no change. Every donor had alopecia, and their immune response may therefore differ from healthy people's.

One entry per CDR3 protein results from TCRdb running MiXCR on the RACE reads. The sample lists around 120,000 distinct CDR3 sequences, approximately 13% occurring once. CDR1 is SQVTM, CDR2 ANQGSEA, per germline. This CDR3 has 12 residues. V shed 4 bases and J shed 5 bases, with 11 bases lying between them. On this clonotype: Its specificity is unknown.

Stated time point: patch test 1, 2 weeks after DPC sensitization. Stated treatment: therapeutic diphenylcyclopropenone sensitization with weekly scalp DPC. This sample comprised whole blood, obtained in connection with sensitization to the hapten diphenylcyclopropenone (DPC). The chain is built from TRBV29-1 and TRBJ2-5; a possible D gene is TRBD2 (7 bases). This receptor was obtained from a man aged 18 to 29 with alopecia areata. Some clones in this sample may be carry-over from other donors' samples. CDR3 sequence (DNA): TGCAGCGTTGGCGGGGGCATCGAGACCCAGTACTTC. Translation: CSVGGGIETQYF.